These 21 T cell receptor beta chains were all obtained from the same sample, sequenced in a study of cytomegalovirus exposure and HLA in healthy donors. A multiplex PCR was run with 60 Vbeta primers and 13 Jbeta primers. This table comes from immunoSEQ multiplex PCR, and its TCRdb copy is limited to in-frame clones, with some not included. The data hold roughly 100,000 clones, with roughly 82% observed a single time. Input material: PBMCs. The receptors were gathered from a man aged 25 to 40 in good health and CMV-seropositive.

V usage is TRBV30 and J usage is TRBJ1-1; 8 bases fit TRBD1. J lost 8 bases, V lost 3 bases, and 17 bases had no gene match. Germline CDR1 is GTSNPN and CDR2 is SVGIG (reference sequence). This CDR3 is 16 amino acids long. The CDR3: CAWSPDRGGFTREAFF. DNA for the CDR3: TGTGCCTGGAGCCCCGACAGGGGCGGGTTTACACGGGAAGCTTTCTTT.

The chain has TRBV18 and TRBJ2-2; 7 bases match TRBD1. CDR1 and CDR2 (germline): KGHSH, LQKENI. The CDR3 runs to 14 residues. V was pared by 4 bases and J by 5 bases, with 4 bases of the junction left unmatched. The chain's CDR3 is CASSQGAGTGELFF. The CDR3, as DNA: TGTGCCAGCTCACAGGGGGCTGGTACCGGGGAGCTGTTTTTT.

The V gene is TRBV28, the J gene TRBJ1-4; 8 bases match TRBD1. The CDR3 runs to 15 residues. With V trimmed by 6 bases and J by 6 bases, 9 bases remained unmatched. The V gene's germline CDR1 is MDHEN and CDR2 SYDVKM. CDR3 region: CASSLGNRGYEKLFF. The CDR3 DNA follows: TGTGCCAGCAGCTTGGGGAACAGGGGGTATGAAAAACTGTTTTTT.

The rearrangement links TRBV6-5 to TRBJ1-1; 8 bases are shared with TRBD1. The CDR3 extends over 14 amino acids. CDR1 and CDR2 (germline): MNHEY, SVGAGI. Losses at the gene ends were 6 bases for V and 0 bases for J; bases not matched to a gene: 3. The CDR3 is CASRMDRVNTEAFF. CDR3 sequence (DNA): TGTGCCAGCAGGATGGACAGGGTGAACACTGAAGCTTTCTTT.

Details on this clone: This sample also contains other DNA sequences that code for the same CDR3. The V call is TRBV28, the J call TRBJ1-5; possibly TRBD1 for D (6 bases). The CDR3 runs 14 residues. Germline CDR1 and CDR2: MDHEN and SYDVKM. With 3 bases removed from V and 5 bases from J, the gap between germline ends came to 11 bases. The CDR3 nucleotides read TGTGCCAGCAGTTTGACAGGCGTCTATCAGCCCCAGCATTTT. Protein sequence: CASSLTGVYQPQHF.

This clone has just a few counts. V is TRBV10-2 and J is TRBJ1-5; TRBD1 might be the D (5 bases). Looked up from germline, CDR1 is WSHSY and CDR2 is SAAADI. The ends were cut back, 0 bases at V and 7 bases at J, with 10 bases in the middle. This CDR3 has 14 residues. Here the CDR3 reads CASSESTEVQPQHF. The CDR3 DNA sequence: TGCGCCAGCAGTGAGTCGACAGAGGTACAGCCCCAGCATTTT.

The CDR3 coding sequence is TGTGCCAGCAGTAGGGGGGAGGGAGCCTCCTACGAGCAGTACTTC. This translates into CASSRGEGASYEQYF. This sequence joins TRBV6-5 and TRBJ2-7; D is perhaps TRBD2 (7 bases). CDR3 length equals 15 residues. The ends were cut back, 5 bases at V and 0 bases at J, with 14 bases in the middle. Per the germline V gene, CDR1 is MNHEY and CDR2 is SVGAGI.

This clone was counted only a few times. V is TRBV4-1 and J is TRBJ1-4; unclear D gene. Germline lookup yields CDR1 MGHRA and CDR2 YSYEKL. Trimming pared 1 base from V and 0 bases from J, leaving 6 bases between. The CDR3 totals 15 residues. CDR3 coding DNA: TGCGCCAGCAGCCAAGCAGGCGCAACTAATGAAAAACTGTTTTTT. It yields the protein CASSQAGATNEKLFF.

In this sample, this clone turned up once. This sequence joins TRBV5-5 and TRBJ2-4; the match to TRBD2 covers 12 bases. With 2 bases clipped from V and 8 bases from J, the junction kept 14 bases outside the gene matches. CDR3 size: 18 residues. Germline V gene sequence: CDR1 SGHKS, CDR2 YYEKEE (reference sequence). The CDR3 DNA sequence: TGTGCCAGCAGCTTTTTGGGTACGACTAGCGGGAGTCGGGACATTCAGTACTTC. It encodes CASSFLGTTSGSRDIQYF. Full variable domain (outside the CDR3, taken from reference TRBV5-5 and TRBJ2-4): DAGVTQSPTHLIKTRGQQVTLRCSPISGHKSVSWYQQVLGQGPQFIFQYYEKEERGRGNFPDRFSARQFPNYSSELNVNALLLGDSALYLCASSFLGTTSGSRDIQYFGAGTRLSVL.

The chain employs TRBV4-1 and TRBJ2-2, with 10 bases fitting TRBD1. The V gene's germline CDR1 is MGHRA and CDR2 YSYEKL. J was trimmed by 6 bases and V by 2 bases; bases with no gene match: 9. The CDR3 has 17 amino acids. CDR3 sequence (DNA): TGCGCCAGCAGCCAACCTTCCGGGACAGGGGAACCCGGGGAGCTGTTTTTT. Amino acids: CASSQPSGTGEPGELFF.

The CDR3 is CASSPWTGGNEQFF. The CDR3 coding sequence is TGTGCCAGCAGCCCTTGGACAGGGGGGAATGAGCAGTTCTTC. The chain combines TRBV7-9 with TRBJ2-1, with TRBD1 identical over 10 bases. J was trimmed by 7 bases and V by 5 bases; bases with no gene match: 5. This CDR3 has 14 amino acids. Germline CDR1 SEHNR, CDR2 FQNEAQ (reference sequence). The variable domain in full, completed from reference TRBV7-9 and TRBJ2-1, reads DTGVSQNPRHKITKRGQNVTFRCDPISEHNRLYWYRQTLGQGPEFLTYFQNEAQLEKSRLLSDRFSAERPKGSFSTLEIQRTEQGDSAMYLCASSPWTGGNEQFFGPGTRLTVL.

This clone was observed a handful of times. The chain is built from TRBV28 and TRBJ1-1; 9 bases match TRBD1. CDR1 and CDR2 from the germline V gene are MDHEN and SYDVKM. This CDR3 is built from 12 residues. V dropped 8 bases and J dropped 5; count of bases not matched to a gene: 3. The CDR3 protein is CASGTGLTEAFF. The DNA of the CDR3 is TGTGCCAGCGGGACAGGGCTTACTGAAGCTTTCTTT.

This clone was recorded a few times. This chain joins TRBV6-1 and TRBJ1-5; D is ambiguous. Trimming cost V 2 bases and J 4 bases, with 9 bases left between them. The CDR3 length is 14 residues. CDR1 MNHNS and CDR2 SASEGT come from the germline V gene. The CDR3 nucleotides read TGTGCCAGCAGTGAACGCGGGTTTAATCAGCCCCAGCATTTT. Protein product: CASSERGFNQPQHF.

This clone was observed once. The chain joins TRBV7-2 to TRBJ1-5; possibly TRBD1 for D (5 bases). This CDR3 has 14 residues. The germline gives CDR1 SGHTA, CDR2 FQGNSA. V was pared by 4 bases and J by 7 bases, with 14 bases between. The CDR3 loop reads CASSSGGFLQPQHF. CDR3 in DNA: TGTGCCAGCAGCTCTGGGGGGTTCCTACAGCCCCAGCATTTT.

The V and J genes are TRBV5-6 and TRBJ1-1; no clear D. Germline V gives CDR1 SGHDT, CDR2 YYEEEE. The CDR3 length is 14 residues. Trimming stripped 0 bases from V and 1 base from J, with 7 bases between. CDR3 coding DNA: TGTGCCAGCAGCTTGGACAGTTGGAACACTGAAGCTTTCTTT. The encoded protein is CASSLDSWNTEAFF. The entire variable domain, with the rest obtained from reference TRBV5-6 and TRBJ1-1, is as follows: DAGVTQSPTHLIKTRGQQVTLRCSPKSGHDTVSWYQQALGQGPQFIFQYYEEEERQRGNFPDRFSGHQFPNYSSELNVNALLLGDSALYLCASSLDSWNTEAFFGQGTRLTVV.

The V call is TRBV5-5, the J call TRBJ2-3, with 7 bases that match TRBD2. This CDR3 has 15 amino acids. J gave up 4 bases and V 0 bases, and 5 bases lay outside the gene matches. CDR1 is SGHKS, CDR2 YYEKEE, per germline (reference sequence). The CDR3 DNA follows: TGTGCCAGCAGCTTGGTCGCGGGAGCTCCAGATACGCAGTATTTT. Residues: CASSLVAGAPDTQYF.

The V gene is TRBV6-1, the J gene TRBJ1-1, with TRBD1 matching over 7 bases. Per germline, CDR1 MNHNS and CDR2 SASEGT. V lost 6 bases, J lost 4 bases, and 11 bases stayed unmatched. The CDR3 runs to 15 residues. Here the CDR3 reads CASRAEDRVATEAFF. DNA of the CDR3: TGTGCCAGCAGGGCCGAAGACAGGGTTGCCACTGAAGCTTTCTTT.

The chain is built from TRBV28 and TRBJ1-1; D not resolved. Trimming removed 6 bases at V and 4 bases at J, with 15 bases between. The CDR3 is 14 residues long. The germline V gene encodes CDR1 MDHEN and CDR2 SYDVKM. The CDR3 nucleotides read TGTGCCAGCAGACTCGCGAGGGCTGGCACTGAAGCTTTCTTT. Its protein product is CASRLARAGTEAFF.

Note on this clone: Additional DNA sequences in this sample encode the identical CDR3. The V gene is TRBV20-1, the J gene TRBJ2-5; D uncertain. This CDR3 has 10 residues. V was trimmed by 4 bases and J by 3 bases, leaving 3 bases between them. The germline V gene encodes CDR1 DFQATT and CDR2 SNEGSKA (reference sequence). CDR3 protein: CSATEETQYF. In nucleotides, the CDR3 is TGCAGTGCTACCGAAGAGACCCAGTACTTC.

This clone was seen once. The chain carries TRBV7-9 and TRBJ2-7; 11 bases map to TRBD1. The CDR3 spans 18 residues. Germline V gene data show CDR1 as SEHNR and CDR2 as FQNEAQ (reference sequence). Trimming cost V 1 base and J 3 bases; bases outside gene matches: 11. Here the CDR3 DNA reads TGTGCCAGCAGCTTAGATTTGTTGGGACAGGGGGAAAGCTACGAGCAGTACTTC. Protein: CASSLDLLGQGESYEQYF.

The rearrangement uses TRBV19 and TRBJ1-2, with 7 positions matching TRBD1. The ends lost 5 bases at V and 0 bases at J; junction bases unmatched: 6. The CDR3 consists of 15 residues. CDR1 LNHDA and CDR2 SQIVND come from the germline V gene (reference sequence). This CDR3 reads CASSDSGTANYGYTF. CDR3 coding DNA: TGTGCCAGTAGTGATTCCGGGACAGCTAACTATGGCTACACCTTC.